The 10 T cell receptor beta chains given below trace back to one sample, sequenced in a study of blood T cell repertoires in COVID-19. Sequencing used immunoSEQ multiplex PCR; TCRdb keeps in-frame clones, though not all of them. Of 140,000 to 150,000 clones in the sample, 80% were seen once. Sequencing used peripheral blood. These receptors came from a man in his fifties or sixties with active or convalescent COVID-19.

The chain has TRBV12-1 and TRBJ2-1; the table's D call of TRBD2 was not tested on the DNA. TRBV12-1 is assigned pseudogene status. This CDR3 comprises 15 residues. The CDR3, as DNA: TGTGCCCCCTCCCCCAGGGGGACTAGCAAAAATGAGCAGTTCTTC. This codes for CAPSPRGTSKNEQFF.

The chain has TRBV24-1 and TRBJ2-1; TRBD2 agrees at 7 bases. This CDR3 is built from 16 residues. The ends lost 4 bases at V and 0 bases at J; junction bases unmatched: 5. CDR1 and CDR2 (germline): KGHDR, SFDVKD. The CDR3: CATSERGGSSYNEQFF. In DNA form, the CDR3 reads TGTGCCACCAGTGAGCGGGGCGGGAGCTCCTACAATGAGCAGTTCTTC.

The genes are TRBV28 and TRBJ1-1, with D maybe TRBD1 (6 bases). Germline CDR1 reads MDHEN; CDR2 reads SYDVKM. There are 15 residues in the CDR3. The V and J ends lost 0 bases and 1 base respectively, with 9 bases between them. Written as DNA, the CDR3 is TGTGCCAGCAGTTTATGGGGGGCGCCGAACACTGAAGCTTTCTTT. Protein product: CASSLWGAPNTEAFF.

The gene calls are TRBV18 and TRBJ2-5, with 10 nucleotides matching TRBD1. Germline CDR1 and CDR2: KGHSH and LQKENI. The CDR3 has 15 residues. Trimming at V came to 3 bases and at J to 2 bases, leaving 3 bases not matched to a gene. For the CDR3, the DNA is TGTGCCAGCTCACCGAGGGACAGGGGACAAGAGACCCAGTACTTC. This encodes CASSPRDRGQETQYF.

This clone was seen at least ten times. This sequence joins TRBV24-1 and TRBJ2-1; 8 bases map to TRBD1. CDR1 and CDR2 (germline): KGHDR, SFDVKD. The CDR3 has 15 residues. V lost 7 bases to trimming and J lost 6 bases; unmatched junction nucleotides: 10. The CDR3 DNA reads TGTGCCACCAGGAAAGGGGGGACAGGTCCCAATGAGCAGTTCTTC. Translating gives CATRKGGTGPNEQFF.

The V gene is TRBV20-1, the J gene TRBJ2-1, with a tentative D call TRBD2 (6 bases). V shed 3 bases and J shed 0 bases, with 12 bases lying between them. Germline assignment: CDR1 DFQATT and CDR2 SNEGSKA (reference sequence). The CDR3 is 15 amino acids. CDR3 residues: CSASLDGSSYNEQFF. The CDR3 DNA reads as TGCAGTGCTAGTCTTGACGGGAGCTCCTACAATGAGCAGTTCTTC.

The J gene is TRBJ1-5, the V gene TRBV9; 7 nucleotides agree with TRBD1. Losses at the gene ends were 0 bases for V and 4 bases for J; bases not matched to a gene: 4. The CDR3 length is 15 residues. Germline CDR1 and CDR2: SGDLS and YYNGEE. The CDR3 spells CASSVEGTENQPQHF. CDR3 nucleotides: TGTGCCAGCAGCGTAGAGGGGACAGAGAATCAGCCCCAGCATTTT.

The V and J genes are TRBV7-8 and TRBJ2-7; weak D call: TRBD2 (6 bases). Trimming removed 2 bases at V and 2 bases at J, with 13 bases between. The CDR3 loop spans 15 amino acids. Germline CDR1 is SGHVS and CDR2 is FQNEAQ. CDR3 bases: TGTGCCAGCAGCTTAAGACGGGAGACGCCCTACGAGCAGTACTTC. It is translated as CASSLRRETPYEQYF.

This sequence joins TRBV6-5 and TRBJ1-6; tentatively, D is TRBD1 (6 bases). Germline V gene lookup returns CDR1 MNHEY and CDR2 SVGAGI. This CDR3 comprises 16 residues. Trimming took off 2 bases at V and 5 bases at J, with 13 bases between the two ends. CDR3 protein: CASSYGSRGDNSPLHF. In nucleotides, the CDR3 is TGTGCCAGCAGTTACGGGAGCAGGGGCGATAATTCACCCCTCCACTTT.

The gene calls are TRBV11-1 and TRBJ1-5; D perhaps matches TRBD1 (5 bases). Per the germline V gene, CDR1 is SGHAT and CDR2 is FQDESV (reference sequence). With 1 base removed from V and 7 bases from J, the gap between germline ends came to 17 bases. This CDR3 is built from 16 residues. The CDR3 here is CASSLGRDKSHQPQHF. The CDR3, as DNA: TGTGCCAGCAGCTTAGGCAGGGATAAGAGCCACCAGCCCCAGCATTTT.